This TCR beta chain was identified in a study of blood T cell repertoires in COVID-19. Overall study: COVID-19 samples, acute and convalescent, were from the United States, Italy and Spain. The cDNA or gDNA used as material had been derived from T cells, B-cell-depleted T cells, or PBMCs.

The authors' processing: Estimation of nucleated cell counts relied on the amplification of reference gene primers. Method: immunoSEQ multiplex PCR; TCRdb's copy keeps in-frame clones and lacks some. From that table come the V and J calls and clone size; the DNA was used to work out D and trimming. Of 85,000 to 95,000 clones in the sample, 70% to 85% are singletons; the top ten hold 6.5% to 9%. This CDR3 region has 14 residues. The germline V gene has CDR1 SEHNR and CDR2 FQNEAQ (reference sequence). Deletions cut 6 bases from V and 4 bases from J, with 15 bases between. Material for sequencing was peripheral blood. This receptor was taken from a man aged 70 or older with acute or convalescent COVID-19. The chain couples TRBV7-9 to TRBJ1-2, with a possible D match to TRBD1 (6 bases). CDR3 loop: CASSQGGIPYGYTF. DNA for the CDR3: TGTGCCAGCAGTCAAGGGGGAATTCCCTATGGCTACACCTTC.